What follows describes a single T cell receptor (beta chain). This entry belongs to a study of blood T cells in healthy people across ages. Primed by a sample-barcoded 5' primer and a J-beta primer mix, a second PCR proceeded for roughly 6 to 12 cycles. MiXCR was run by TCRdb on the 5' RACE reads, yielding one entry per CDR3 protein. Found here are roughly 1.5 million distinct CDR3 sequences, about 45% of them singletons; the top ten hold around 4%. V dropped 2 bases and J dropped 5; count of bases not matched to a gene: 6. The CDR3 has 15 residues. Germline-derived CDR1 and CDR2 are SGDLS and YYNGEE.

This chain connects TRBV9 to TRBJ2-1, with 8 bases aligning to TRBD1. The sequence was obtained from a woman between 18 and 29 years old in good health. Specimen: blood. The CDR3 sequence: CASSVAGGPDNEQFF. For the CDR3, the DNA is TGTGCCAGCAGCGTCGCAGGGGGCCCCGACAATGAGCAGTTCTTC.